A selection of T cell receptor beta chains follows, all from one sample in a study of blood T cell repertoires in COVID-19. The data were produced by immunoSEQ multiplex PCR, yet TCRdb's version contains in-frame clones alone and is incomplete. Of 120,000 or so clones listed, 82% are singletons. The sequenced sample was peripheral blood. The origin of the receptors is a human donor in a cohort sampled during active COVID-19. Each CDR3 is given with its conserved first and last residue. Each record gives: J gene, clone size, D gene, V gene, CDR3 DNA, CDR3 protein. A D gene is named only where the DNA matches it firmly. Clone size is shown for a subset of rows, as once, few, many or a class of expanded clone.

>TRBJ2-3|once|.|TRBV5-4
TGTGCCAGCAGCCAAACAGATACGCAGTATTTT
CASSQTDTQYF
>TRBJ2-5|.|TRBD1|TRBV6-1
TGTGCCAGCAGTGACCAAGACAGGGGTCTAAGGAAAGAGACCCAGTACTTC
CASSDQDRGLRKETQYF
>TRBJ1-5|few|.|TRBV7-8
TGTGCCAGCAGCTGGAGGGACGGAAATTATCAGCCCCAGCATTTT
CASSWRDGNYQPQHF
>TRBJ1-2|.|.|TRBV10-3
TGTGCCATCAGTGTGGAGGGGGGGGGCTACTATGGCTACACCTTC
CAISVEGGGYYGYTF
>TRBJ1-2|.|.|TRBV19
TGTGCCAGTAACCCGGCGGGGGGGCCCCATGGCTACACCTTC
CASNPAGGPHGYTF
>TRBJ2-2|.|.|TRBV6-6
TGTGCCAGCTCTCGAAACAGGTTCCAGGGCACCGGGGAGCTGTTTTTT
CASSRNRFQGTGELFF
>TRBJ1-5|.|TRBD1|TRBV27
TGTGCCAGTTCCTTGACCGGGACAGGAAATCAGCCCCAGCATTTT
CASSLTGTGNQPQHF
>TRBJ1-4|.|TRBD1|TRBV13
TGTGCCAGCAGCGCCACAGGGGTGGGTGAAAAACTGTTTTTT
CASSATGVGEKLFF
>TRBJ1-5|.|.|TRBV5-5
TGTGCCAGCAGCTTGGTGGCAGATCTCTGGAGCAATCAGCCCCAGCATTTT
CASSLVADLWSNQPQHF
>TRBJ2-5|few|TRBD1|TRBV2
TGTGCCAGCACCGTCGGGACAGCCGACCAAGAGACCCAGTACTTC
CASTVGTADQETQYF
>TRBJ1-2|few|.|TRBV3-1/TRBV3-2
TGTGCCAGCAGCCAAGCTCCGACAGCGAGCTATGGCTACACCTTC
CASSQAPTASYGYTF
>TRBJ2-1|once|TRBD2|TRBV4-2
TGTGCCAGCAGCACGTCTAGCGGGGGGGCCATTGAGCAGTTCTTC
CASSTSSGGAIEQFF
>TRBJ1-4|.|.|TRBV5-1
TGCGCCAGCAGCCCCACAGGAAAAGACAATGAAAAACTGTTTTTT
CASSPTGKDNEKLFF
>TRBJ1-5|.|.|TRBV28
TGTGCCAGCAGTTTGCCTTACGACAGAAGCAATCAGCCCCAGCATTTT
CASSLPYDRSNQPQHF
>TRBJ2-7|.|.|TRBV6-6
TGTGCCAGCAGTTACTCATCGGGGGGCGCCGGGTACGAGCAGTACTTC
CASSYSSGGAGYEQYF
>TRBJ2-1|.|TRBD2|TRBV11-2
TGTGCCAGCAGCTCGACTAGCCGCCACTACAATGAGCAGTTCTTC
CASSSTSRHYNEQFF
>TRBJ2-7|.|TRBD2|TRBV5-1
TGCGCCAGCAGCTTTGCGGGGGAAGGGACCTGGAGGGAGCAGTACTTC
CASSFAGEGTWREQYF
>TRBJ1-2|.|TRBD1|TRBV7-2
TGTGCCAGCAGCTTAGAGGGGGCATCCTATGGCTACACCTTC
CASSLEGASYGYTF
>TRBJ1-5|.|.|TRBV5-6
TGTGCCAGCAGCTTCGGTAGCAATCAGCCCCAGCATTTT
CASSFGSNQPQHF
>TRBJ1-5|once|.|TRBV18
TGTGCCAGCTCACCCAGGAAGGCTAGCAATCAGCCCCAGCATTTT
CASSPRKASNQPQHF
>TRBJ1-2|.|.|TRBV25-1
TGTGCCAGCAGTGACTGGGGGGGGAACTATGGCTACACCTTC
CASSDWGGNYGYTF
>TRBJ2-3|.|TRBD1|TRBV3-1/TRBV3-2
TGTGCCAGCAGCCAAGAGCGGGCAGGGGGAGATACGCAGTATTTT
CASSQERAGGDTQYF
>TRBJ2-3|.|TRBD2|TRBV4-1
TGCGCCACCGCGGGGGGGCCGGGAGATACGCAGTATTTT
CATAGGPGDTQYF